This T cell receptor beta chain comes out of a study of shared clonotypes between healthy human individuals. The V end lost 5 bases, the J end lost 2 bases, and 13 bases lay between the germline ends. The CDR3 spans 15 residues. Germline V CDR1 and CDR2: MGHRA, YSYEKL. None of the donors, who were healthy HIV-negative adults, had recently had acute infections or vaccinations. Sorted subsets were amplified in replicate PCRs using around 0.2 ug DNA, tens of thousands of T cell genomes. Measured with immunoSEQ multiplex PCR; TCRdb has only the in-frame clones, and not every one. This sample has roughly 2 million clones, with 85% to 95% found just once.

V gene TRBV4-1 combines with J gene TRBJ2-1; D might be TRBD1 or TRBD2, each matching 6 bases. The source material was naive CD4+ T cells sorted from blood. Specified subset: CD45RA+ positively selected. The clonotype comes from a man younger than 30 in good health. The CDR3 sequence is CASSDWGAAYNEQFF. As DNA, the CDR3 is TGCGCCAGCAGCGATTGGGGGGCCGCCTACAATGAGCAGTTCTTC.